This TCR beta chain was captured by sequencing in a study of patients and donors after allogeneic stem cell transplantation. This CDR3 contains 14 residues. In germline, CDR1 is SQVTM, CDR2 ANQGSEA. The trim removed 4 bases at V and 3 bases at J, leaving 6 bases unmatched. TCRdb processed the RT-PCR reads anew with MiXCR; each CDR3 protein has one entry. The sample consists of about 400,000 distinct CDR3 sequences, under 20% of them appearing once. The origin of this receptor is a human donor who was either an allogeneic HSCT recipient or a stem cell or donor lymphocyte infusion donor (not recorded which). It is not recorded whose cells these are; they may come from a transplant donor. The genes are TRBV29-1 and TRBJ2-7; 10 nucleotides match TRBD1. The specimen sequenced was blood, either unsorted or a sorted T cell fraction (not recorded which). CDR3 nucleotide sequence: TGCAGCGTTGGCTTCCGGGACAGGGGCTACGAGCAGTACTTC. This encodes CSVGFRDRGYEQYF.